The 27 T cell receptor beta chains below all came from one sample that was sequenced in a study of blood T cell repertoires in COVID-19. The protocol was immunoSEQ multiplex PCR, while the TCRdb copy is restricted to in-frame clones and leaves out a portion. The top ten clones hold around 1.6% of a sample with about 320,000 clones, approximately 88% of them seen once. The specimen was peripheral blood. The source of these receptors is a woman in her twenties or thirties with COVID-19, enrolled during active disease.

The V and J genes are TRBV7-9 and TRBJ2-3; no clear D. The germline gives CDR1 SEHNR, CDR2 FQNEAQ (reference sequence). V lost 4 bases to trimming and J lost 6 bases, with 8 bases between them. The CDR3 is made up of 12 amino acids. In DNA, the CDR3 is TGTGCCAGCAGCTCCGGTTGGGATACGCAGTATTTT. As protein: CASSSGWDTQYF.

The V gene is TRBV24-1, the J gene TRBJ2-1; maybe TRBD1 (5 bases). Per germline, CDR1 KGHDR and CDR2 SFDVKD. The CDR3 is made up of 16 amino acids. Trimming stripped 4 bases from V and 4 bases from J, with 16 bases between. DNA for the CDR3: TGTGCCACCAGTGACAATGGACACCGAGTATACAATGAGCAGTTCTTC. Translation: CATSDNGHRVYNEQFF.

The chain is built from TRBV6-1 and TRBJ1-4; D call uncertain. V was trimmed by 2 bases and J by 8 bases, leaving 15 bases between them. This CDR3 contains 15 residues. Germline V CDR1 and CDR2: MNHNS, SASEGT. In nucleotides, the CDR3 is TGTGCCAGCAGTGAATCGTCGTGGTCCGGGGAAAAACTGTTTTTT. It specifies CASSESSWSGEKLFF.

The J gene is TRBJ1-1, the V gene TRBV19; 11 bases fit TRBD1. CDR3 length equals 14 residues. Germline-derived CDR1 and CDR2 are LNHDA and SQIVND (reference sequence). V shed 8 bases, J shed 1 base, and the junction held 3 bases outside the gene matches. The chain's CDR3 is CASGQGAPNTEAFF. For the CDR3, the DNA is TGTGCCAGTGGACAGGGGGCGCCGAACACTGAAGCTTTCTTT. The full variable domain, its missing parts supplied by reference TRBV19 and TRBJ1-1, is DGGITQSPKYLFRKEGQNVTLSCEQNLNHDAMYWYRQDPGQGLRLIYYSQIVNDFQKGDIAEGYSVSREKKESFPLTVTSAQKNPTAFYLCASGQGAPNTEAFFGQGTRLTVV.

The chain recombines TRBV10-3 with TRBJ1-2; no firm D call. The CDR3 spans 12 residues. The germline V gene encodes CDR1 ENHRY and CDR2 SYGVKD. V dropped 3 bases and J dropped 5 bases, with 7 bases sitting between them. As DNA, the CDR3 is TGTGCCATCAGTGACGGTGATTATGGCTACACCTTC. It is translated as CAISDGDYGYTF.

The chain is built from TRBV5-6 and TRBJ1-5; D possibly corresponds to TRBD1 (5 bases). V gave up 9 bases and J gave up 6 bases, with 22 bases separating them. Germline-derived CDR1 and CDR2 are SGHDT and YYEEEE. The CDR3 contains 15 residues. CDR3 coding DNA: TGTGCCACTTCCGGGACTCCAAGCTCGCCTCAGCCCCAGCATTTT. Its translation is CATSGTPSSPQPQHF.

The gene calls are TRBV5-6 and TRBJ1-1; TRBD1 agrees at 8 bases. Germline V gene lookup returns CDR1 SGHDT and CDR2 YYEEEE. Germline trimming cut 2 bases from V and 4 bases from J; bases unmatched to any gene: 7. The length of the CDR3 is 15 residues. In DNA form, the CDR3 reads TGTGCCAGCAGCTTTGGTAACAGGGGGAGCACTGAAGCTTTCTTT. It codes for CASSFGNRGSTEAFF.

The CDR3: CASSKEGVQDTQYF. CDR3 DNA sequence: TGTGCCAGCAGCAAGGAGGGTGTTCAGGATACGCAGTATTTT. The chain employs TRBV5-4 and TRBJ2-3, with D possibly matching TRBD2 (6 bases). Between the trimmed V and J ends, which lost 4 bases and 6 bases, there was a span of 15 bases. Germline V gene lookup returns CDR1 SGHNT and CDR2 YYREEE (reference sequence). The CDR3 covers 14 residues.

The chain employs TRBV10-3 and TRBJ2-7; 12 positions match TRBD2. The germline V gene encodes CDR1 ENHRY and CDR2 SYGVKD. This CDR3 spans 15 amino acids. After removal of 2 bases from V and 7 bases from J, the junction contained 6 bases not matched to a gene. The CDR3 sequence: CAISERLAGAGEQYV. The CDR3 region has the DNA TGTGCCATCAGTGAGAGACTAGCGGGGGCGGGAGAGCAGTACGTC.

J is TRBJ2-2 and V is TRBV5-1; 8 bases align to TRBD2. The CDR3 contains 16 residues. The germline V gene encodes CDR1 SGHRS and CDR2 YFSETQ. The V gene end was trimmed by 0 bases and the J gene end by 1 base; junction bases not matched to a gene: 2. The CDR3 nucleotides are TGCGCCAGCAGCTTGGGACTAGCGAAGAACACCGGGGAGCTGTTTTTT. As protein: CASSLGLAKNTGELFF. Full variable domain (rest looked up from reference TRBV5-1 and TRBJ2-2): KAGVTQTPRYLIKTRGQQVTLSCSPISGHRSVSWYQQTPGQGLQFLFEYFSETQRNKGNFPGRFSGRQFSNSRSEMNVSTLELGDSALYLCASSLGLAKNTGELFFGEGSRLTVL.

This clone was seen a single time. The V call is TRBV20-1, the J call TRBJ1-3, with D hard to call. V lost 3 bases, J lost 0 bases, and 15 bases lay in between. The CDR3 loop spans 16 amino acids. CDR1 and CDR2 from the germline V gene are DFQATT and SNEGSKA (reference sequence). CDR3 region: CSASYAPTDSGNTIYF. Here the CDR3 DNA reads TGCAGTGCTAGTTATGCACCTACCGACTCTGGAAACACCATATATTTT.

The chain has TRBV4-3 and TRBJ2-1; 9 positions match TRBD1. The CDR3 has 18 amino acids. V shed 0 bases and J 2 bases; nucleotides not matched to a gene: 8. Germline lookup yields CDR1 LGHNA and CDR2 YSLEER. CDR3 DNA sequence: TGCGCCAGCAGCCAAGAACCGAGCGGGACAGGGCCCTACAATGAGCAGTTCTTC. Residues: CASSQEPSGTGPYNEQFF.

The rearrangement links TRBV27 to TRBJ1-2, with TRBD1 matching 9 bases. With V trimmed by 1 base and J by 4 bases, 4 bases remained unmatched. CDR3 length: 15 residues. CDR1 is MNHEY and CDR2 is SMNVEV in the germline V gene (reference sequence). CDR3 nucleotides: TGTGCCAGCAGTTTATTTGGGACAGGGCTCTATGGCTACACCTTC. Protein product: CASSLFGTGLYGYTF.

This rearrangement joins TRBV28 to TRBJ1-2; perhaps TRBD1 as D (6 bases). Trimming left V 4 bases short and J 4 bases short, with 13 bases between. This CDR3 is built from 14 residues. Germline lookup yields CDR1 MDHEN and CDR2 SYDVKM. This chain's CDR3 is CASSSGGIPYGYTF. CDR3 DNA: TGTGCCAGCAGTTCGGGGGGCATCCCCTATGGCTACACCTTC.

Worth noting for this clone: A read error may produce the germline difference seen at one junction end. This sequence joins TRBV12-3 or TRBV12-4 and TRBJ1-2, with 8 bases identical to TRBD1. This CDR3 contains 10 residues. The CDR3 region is CASKGQALSF. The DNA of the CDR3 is TGTGCCAGCAAGGGACAGGCCCTCTCCTTC.

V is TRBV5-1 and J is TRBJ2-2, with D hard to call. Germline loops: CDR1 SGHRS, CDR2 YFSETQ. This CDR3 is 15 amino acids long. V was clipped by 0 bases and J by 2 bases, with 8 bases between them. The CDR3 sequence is CASSLDQENTGELFF. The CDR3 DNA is TGCGCCAGCAGCTTGGATCAGGAAAACACCGGGGAGCTGTTTTTT.

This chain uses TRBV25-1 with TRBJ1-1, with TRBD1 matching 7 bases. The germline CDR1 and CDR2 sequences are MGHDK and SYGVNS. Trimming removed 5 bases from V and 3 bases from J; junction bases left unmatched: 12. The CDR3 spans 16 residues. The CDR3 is CASSNKTGAAYTEAFF. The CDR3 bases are TGTGCCAGCAGTAACAAAACAGGGGCGGCGTACACTGAAGCTTTCTTT.

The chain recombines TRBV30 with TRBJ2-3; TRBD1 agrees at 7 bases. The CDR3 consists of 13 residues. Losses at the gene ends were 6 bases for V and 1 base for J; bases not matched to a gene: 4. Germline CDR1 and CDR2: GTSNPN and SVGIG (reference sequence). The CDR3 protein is CACRTGGTDTQYF. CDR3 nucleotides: TGTGCCTGTCGAACAGGGGGCACAGATACGCAGTATTTT.

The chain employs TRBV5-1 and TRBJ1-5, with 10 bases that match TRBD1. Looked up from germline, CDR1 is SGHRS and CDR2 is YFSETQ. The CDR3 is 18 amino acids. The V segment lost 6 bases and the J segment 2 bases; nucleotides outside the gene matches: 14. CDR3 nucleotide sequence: TGCGCCAGCACCCAAAGGGGGACAGGGGAGGTTCGCAATCAGCCCCAGCATTTT. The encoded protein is CASTQRGTGEVRNQPQHF.

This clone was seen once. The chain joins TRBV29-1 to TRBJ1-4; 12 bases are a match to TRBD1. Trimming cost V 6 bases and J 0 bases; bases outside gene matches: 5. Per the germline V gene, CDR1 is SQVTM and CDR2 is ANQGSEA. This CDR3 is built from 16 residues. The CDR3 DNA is TGCAGCGTCGGGACAGGGGGCTCAACAACTAATGAAAAACTGTTTTTT. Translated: CSVGTGGSTTNEKLFF.

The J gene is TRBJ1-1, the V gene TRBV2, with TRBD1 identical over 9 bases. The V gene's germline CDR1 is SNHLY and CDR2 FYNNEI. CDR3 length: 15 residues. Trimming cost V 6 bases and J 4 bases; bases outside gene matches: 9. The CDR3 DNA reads TGTGCCAGCAGCTGGACAGGGGCGTTGAGCACTGAAGCTTTCTTT. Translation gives CASSWTGALSTEAFF.

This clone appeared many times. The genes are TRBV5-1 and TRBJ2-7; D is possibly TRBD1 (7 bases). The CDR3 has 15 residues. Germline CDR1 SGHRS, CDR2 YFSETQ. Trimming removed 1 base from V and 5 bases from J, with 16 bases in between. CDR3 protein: CASSLWGDSGDEQYF. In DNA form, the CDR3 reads TGCGCCAGCAGCTTGTGGGGGGACAGCGGCGACGAGCAGTACTTC.

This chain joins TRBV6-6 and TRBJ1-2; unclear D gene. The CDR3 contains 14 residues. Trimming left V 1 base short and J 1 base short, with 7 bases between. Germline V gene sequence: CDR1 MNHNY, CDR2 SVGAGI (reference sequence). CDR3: CASSYFSGNYGYTF. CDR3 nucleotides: TGTGCCAGCAGTTACTTCTCGGGTAACTATGGCTACACCTTC.

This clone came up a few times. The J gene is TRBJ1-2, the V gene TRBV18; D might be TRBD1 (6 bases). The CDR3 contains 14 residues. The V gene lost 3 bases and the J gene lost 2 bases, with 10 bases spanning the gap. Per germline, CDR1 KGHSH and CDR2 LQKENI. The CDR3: CASSPTDRNYGYTF. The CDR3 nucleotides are TGTGCCAGCTCACCCACGGACAGAAACTATGGCTACACCTTC.

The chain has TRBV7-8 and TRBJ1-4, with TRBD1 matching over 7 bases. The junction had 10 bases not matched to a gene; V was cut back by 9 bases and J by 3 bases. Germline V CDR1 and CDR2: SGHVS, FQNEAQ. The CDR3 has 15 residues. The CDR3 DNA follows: TGTGCCAGTGTTATGACCGGGACAGCTAATGAAAAACTGTTTTTT. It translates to CASVMTGTANEKLFF.

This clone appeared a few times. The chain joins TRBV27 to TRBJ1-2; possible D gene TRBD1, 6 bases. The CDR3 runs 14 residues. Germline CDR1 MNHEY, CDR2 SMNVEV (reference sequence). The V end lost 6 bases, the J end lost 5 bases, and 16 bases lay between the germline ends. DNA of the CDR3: TGTGCCAGCAGACCCGGGACATCTGGGTATGGCTACACCTTC. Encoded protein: CASRPGTSGYGYTF.

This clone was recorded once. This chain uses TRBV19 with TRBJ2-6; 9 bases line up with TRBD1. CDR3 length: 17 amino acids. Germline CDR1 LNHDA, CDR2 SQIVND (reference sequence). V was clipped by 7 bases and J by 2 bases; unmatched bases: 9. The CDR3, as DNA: TGTGCCAGTAATCCTCAACAGGGGGCGCCTGGGGCCAACGTCCTGACTTTC. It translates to CASNPQQGAPGANVLTF.